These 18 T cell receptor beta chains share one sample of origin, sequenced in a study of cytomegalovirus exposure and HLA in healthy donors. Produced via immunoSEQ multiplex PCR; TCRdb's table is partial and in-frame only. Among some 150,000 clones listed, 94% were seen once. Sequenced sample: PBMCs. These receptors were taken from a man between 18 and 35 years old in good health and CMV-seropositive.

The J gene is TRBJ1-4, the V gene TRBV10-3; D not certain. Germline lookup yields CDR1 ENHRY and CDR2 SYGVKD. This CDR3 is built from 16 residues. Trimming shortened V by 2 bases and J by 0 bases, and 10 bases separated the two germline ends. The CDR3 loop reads CAISERTDSTNEKLFF. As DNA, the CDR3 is TGTGCCATCAGTGAGCGGACGGACTCAACTAATGAAAAACTGTTTTTT.

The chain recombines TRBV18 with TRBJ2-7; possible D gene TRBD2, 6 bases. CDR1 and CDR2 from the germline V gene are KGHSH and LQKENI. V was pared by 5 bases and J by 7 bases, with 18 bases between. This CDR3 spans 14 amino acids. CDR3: CASSGGSILGEQYF. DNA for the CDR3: TGTGCCAGCTCAGGAGGGAGTATTCTCGGGGAGCAGTACTTC.

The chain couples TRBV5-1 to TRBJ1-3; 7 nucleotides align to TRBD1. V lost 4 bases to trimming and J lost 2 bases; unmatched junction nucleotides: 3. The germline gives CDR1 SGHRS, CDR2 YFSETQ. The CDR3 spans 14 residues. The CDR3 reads CASSVDRAGNTIYF. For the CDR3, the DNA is TGCGCCAGCAGCGTTGACAGGGCTGGAAACACCATATATTTT.

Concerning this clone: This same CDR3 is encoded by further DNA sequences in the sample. CDR3 in amino acids: CASSEHGGSYEQYF. CDR3 bases: TGTGCCAGCAGTGAACACGGGGGGTCCTACGAGCAGTACTTC. The chain carries TRBV25-1 and TRBJ2-7; 7 positions match TRBD2. The V and J ends lost 2 bases and 1 base, in that order; junction bases with no gene match: 2. The CDR3 runs to 14 residues. Germline V gene sequence: CDR1 MGHDK, CDR2 SYGVNS.

The CDR3 spells CASSVRQGDQPQHF. The CDR3 nucleotides are TGTGCCAGCAGTGTGCGGCAGGGCGATCAGCCCCAGCATTTT. The chain links TRBV2 to TRBJ1-5; tentative D call: TRBD1 (5 bases). The germline V gene encodes CDR1 SNHLY and CDR2 FYNNEI. The CDR3 sequence is 14 residues long. V was clipped by 4 bases and J by 5 bases, with 12 bases between them.

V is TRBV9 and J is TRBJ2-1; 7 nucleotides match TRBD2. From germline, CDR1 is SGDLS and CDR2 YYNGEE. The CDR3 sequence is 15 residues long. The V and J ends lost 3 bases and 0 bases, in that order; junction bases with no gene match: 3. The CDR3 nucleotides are TGTGCCAGCAGCGACGGCGGGAGCTCCTACAATGAGCAGTTCTTC. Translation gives CASSDGGSSYNEQFF.

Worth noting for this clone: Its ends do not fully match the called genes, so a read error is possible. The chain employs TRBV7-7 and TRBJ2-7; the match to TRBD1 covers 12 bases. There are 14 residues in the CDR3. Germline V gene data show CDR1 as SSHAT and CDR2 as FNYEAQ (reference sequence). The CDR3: CASSPGQGAVPQYF. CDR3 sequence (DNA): TGTGCTAGCAGCCCGGGACAGGGGGCGGTCCCGCAGTACTTC.

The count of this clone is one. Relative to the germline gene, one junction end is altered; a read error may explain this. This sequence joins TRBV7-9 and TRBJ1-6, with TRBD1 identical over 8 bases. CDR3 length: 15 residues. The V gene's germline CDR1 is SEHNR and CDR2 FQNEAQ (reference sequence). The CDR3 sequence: CASSLAGTGFSPLHF. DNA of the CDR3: TGTGCCAGCAGTTTAGCCGGGACAGGCTTTTCACCCCTCCACTTT.

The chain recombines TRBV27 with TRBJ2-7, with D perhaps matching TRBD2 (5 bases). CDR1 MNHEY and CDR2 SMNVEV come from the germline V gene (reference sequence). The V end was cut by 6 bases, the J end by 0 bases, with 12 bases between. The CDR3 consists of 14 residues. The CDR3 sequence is CASSGQRNSYEQYF. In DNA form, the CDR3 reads TGTGCCAGCAGCGGTCAGCGGAACTCCTACGAGCAGTACTTC.

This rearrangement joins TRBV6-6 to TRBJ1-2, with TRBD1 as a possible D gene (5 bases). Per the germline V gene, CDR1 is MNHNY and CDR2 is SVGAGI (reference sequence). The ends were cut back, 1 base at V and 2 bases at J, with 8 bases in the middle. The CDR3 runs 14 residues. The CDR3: CASSYFPGNYGYTF. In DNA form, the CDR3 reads TGTGCCAGCAGTTACTTTCCAGGGAACTATGGCTACACCTTC.

The CDR3 nucleotides read TGTGCCAGTACCGACCCAGGGGTAGGAACTAATAGCAATCAGCCCCAGCATTTT. Translated, it gives CASTDPGVGTNSNQPQHF. The chain couples TRBV19 to TRBJ1-5; a possible D gene is TRBD1 (6 bases). Germline CDR1 is LNHDA and CDR2 is SQIVND (reference sequence). With 7 bases removed from V and 0 bases from J, the gap between germline ends came to 22 bases. CDR3 size: 18 residues.

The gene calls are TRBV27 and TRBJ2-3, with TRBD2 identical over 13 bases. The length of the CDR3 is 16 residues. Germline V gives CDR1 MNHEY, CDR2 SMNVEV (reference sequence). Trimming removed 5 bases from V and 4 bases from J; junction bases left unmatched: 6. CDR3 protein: CASSLRLAGGADTQYF. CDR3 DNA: TGTGCCAGCAGTCTCCGACTAGCGGGAGGAGCAGATACGCAGTATTTT.

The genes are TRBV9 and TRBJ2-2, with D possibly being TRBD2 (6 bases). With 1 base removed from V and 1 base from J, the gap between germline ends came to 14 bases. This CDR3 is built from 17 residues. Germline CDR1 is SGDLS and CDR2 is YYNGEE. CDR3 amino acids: CASSVNLGGKNTGELFF. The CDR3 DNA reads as TGTGCCAGCAGCGTAAATTTGGGGGGAAAGAACACCGGGGAGCTGTTTTTT.

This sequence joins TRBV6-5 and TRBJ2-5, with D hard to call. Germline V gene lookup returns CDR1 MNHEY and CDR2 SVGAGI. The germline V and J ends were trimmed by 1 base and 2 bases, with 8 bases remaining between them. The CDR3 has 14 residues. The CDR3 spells CASSYWAIQETQYF. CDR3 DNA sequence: TGTGCCAGCAGTTACTGGGCCATACAAGAGACCCAGTACTTC.

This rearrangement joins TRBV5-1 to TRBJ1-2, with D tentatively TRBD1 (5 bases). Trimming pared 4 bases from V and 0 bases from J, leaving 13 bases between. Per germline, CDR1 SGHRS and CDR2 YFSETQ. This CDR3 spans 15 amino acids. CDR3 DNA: TGCGCCAGCAGCCCTGCAGGGCCATCTAACTATGGCTACACCTTC. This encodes CASSPAGPSNYGYTF.

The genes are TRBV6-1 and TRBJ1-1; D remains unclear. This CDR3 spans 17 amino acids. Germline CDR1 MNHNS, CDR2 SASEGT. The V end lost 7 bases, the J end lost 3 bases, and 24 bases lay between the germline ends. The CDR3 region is CASTEATDIPDDTEAFF. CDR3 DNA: TGTGCCAGCACCGAAGCCACAGACATCCCCGATGACACTGAAGCTTTCTTT.

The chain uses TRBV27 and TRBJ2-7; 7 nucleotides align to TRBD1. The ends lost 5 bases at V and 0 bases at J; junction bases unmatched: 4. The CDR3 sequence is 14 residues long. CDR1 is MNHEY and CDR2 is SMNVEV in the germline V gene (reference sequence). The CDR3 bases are TGTGCCAGCAGTCCGAGGGACAGCTCCTACGAGCAGTACTTC. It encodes CASSPRDSSYEQYF.

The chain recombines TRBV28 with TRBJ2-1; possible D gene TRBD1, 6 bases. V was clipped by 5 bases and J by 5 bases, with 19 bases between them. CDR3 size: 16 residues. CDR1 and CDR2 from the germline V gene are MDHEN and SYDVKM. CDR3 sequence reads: CASSLYGQPGDNEQFF. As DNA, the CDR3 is TGTGCCAGCAGTCTATACGGACAGCCCGGAGACAATGAGCAGTTCTTC.